This TCR beta chain emerged from a study of T-cell reconstitution after alpha-beta-depleted transplantation in children. Findings of the study overall: By about two months after transplant, alpha-beta T cells reportedly arose from several hundred graft clones that had expanded. T-cell counts and diversity at one year following transplant were attributed mainly to newly produced T cells.

This CDR3 contains 14 residues. V shed 2 bases and J shed 9 bases, with 17 bases lying between them. Library preparation (for TCRbeta) was performed with unique molecular identifiers. Each CDR3 protein gets one entry after TCRdb re-called the PCR reads with MiXCR. Of about 76,000 distinct CDR3 sequences in the sample, roughly an eighth were seen once. Remarks on this clonotype: What it binds is not known.

Material: PBMCs, mostly from graft donor cells, obtained 180 days after TCRalphabeta/CD19-depleted stem cell transplant. This rearrangement joins TRBV12-3 or TRBV12-4 to TRBJ2-7; D may correspond to TRBD1 or TRBD2 (5 bases each). This receptor was taken from a male patient between 2 and 15 years old who had a stem cell transplant for acute lymphoblastic leukemia, so the T cells may come from the graft donor. The chain's CDR3 is CASSLRDQGNGQYF. The CDR3 bases are TGTGCCAGCAGTTTACGGGACCAAGGCAACGGGCAGTACTTC.